A selection of T cell receptor beta chains follows, all from one sample in a study of regulatory T cells in long-lasting Graves disease. TCRdb reprocessed the multiplex PCR reads with MiXCR, giving one entry per CDR3 protein. The sample carries around 460,000 distinct CDR3 sequences, roughly 21% recorded once. Sequenced here: peripheral blood mononuclear cells (PBMCs), sampled when the disease was refractory, from a patient treated with antithyroid drugs. The source of these receptors is a female donor with Graves disease. CDR3s include the opening cysteine and the closing phenylalanine or tryptophan. D genes are given only for firm matches. A clone size is listed for some rows: how often the clone was seen (once, few, many), or a class if it is expanded.

V: TRBV7-2; length: 16; J: TRBJ2-4; size: few; D: .; CDR3: CASSLGGFLGKNIQYF; DNA: TGTGCCAGCAGCTTAGGAGGGTTCCTAGGGAAAAACATTCAGTACTTC
V: TRBV20-1; length: 14; J: TRBJ2-7; size: many; D: .; CDR3: CSARPFVGSYEQYF; DNA: TGCAGTGCTAGACCCTTCGTGGGCAGCTACGAGCAGTACTTC
V: TRBV2; length: 14; J: TRBJ1-5; size: many; D: .; CDR3: CASSGRGGNQPQHF; DNA: TGTGCCAGCAGTGGCAGGGGAGGCAATCAGCCCCAGCATTTT
V: TRBV5-1; length: 15; J: TRBJ1-1; size: few; D: .; CDR3: CASSLRTALSTEAFF; DNA: TGCGCCAGCAGCTTGAGGACAGCGTTGAGCACTGAAGCTTTCTTT
V: TRBV18; length: 15; J: TRBJ1-6; size: .; D: TRBD1; CDR3: CASSIATGGNSPLHF; DNA: TGTGCCAGCTCAATTGCGACAGGGGGCAATTCACCCCTCCACTTT
V: TRBV6-5; length: 13; J: TRBJ2-4; size: .; D: .; CDR3: CASSYERDYDLYF; DNA: TGTGCCAGCAGTTACGAACGAGACTACGACCTGTACTTC
V: TRBV7-2; length: 15; J: TRBJ2-7; size: .; D: .; CDR3: CASSLKRISLYEQYF; DNA: TGTGCCAGCAGCCTCAAACGTATCTCACTCTACGAGCAGTACTTC
V: TRBV2; length: 17; J: TRBJ2-7; size: many; D: .; CDR3: CASSEEEGFGSSYEQYF; DNA: TGTGCCAGCAGTGAAGAGGAGGGGTTCGGGAGCTCCTACGAGCAGTACTTC
V: TRBV12-3/TRBV12-4; length: 15; J: TRBJ1-1; size: many; D: .; CDR3: CASSLAFGPSTEAFF; DNA: TGTGCCAGCAGTTTAGCGTTCGGACCGAGCACTGAAGCTTTCTTT
V: TRBV20-1; length: 15; J: TRBJ2-7; size: many; D: .; CDR3: CSARDPPGGSYEQYF; DNA: TGCAGTGCTAGAGATCCCCCTGGCGGCTCCTACGAGCAGTACTTC
V: TRBV4-2; length: 16; J: TRBJ1-4; size: few; D: .; CDR3: CASSQVRGTTNEKLFF; DNA: TGTGCCAGCAGCCAAGTTCGGGGGACAACTAATGAAAAACTGTTTTTT
V: TRBV19; length: 13; J: TRBJ2-5; size: .; D: .; CDR3: CASTHGNGETQYF; DNA: TGTGCCAGTACACACGGTAATGGAGAGACCCAGTACTTC
V: TRBV15; length: 18; J: TRBJ1-1; size: .; D: .; CDR3: CATSRETTGTIGDTEAFF; DNA: TGTGCCACCAGCAGAGAGACCACAGGTACCATTGGGGACACTGAAGCTTTCTTT
V: TRBV25-1; length: 12; J: TRBJ1-1; size: few; D: .; CDR3: CASSEAGTEAFF; DNA: TGTGCCAGCAGTGAGGCGGGAACTGAAGCTTTCTTT
V: TRBV28; length: 13; J: TRBJ1-1; size: few; D: .; CDR3: CASILSQGGVAFF; DNA: TGTGCCAGCATACTCTCACAGGGTGGCGTAGCTTTCTTT
V: TRBV7-9; length: 17; J: TRBJ2-2; size: .; D: TRBD2; CDR3: CASSQSLAEKNTGELFF; DNA: TGTGCCAGCAGTCAGTCCCTAGCGGAGAAGAACACCGGGGAGCTGTTTTTT
V: TRBV6-5; length: 14; J: TRBJ2-4; size: .; D: .; CDR3: CTSSSGPWLYIQYF; DNA: TGTACCAGCAGTTCCGGGCCCTGGTTGTACATTCAGTACTTC
V: TRBV2; length: 14; J: TRBJ2-5; size: many; D: .; CDR3: CASSEVRVMETQYF; DNA: TGTGCCAGCAGTGAAGTTCGGGTTATGGAGACCCAGTACTTC
V: TRBV27; length: 17; J: TRBJ2-7; size: few; D: TRBD1; CDR3: CASSFQYRGRGLYEQYF; DNA: TGTGCCAGCAGTTTCCAGTACAGGGGGCGCGGACTCTACGAGCAGTACTTC
V: TRBV5-6; length: 19; J: TRBJ2-6; size: .; D: .; CDR3: CASSLLLYGFSSGANVLTF; DNA: TGTGCCAGCAGCTTGCTACTCTACGGATTTTCCTCTGGGGCCAACGTCCTGACTTTC
V: TRBV28; length: 15; J: TRBJ1-5; size: many; D: .; CDR3: CASSFMAGGGQPQHF; DNA: TGTGCCAGCAGTTTCATGGCGGGAGGGGGTCAGCCCCAGCATTTT
V: TRBV7-2; length: 18; J: TRBJ2-3; size: few; D: TRBD2; CDR3: CASSLAPKTSGRSDTQYF; DNA: TGTGCCAGCAGCTTAGCACCAAAAACTAGCGGGAGATCAGATACGCAGTATTTT
V: TRBV7-3; length: 17; J: TRBJ2-3; size: few; D: TRBD2; CDR3: CASSLGTSGSRTDTQYF; DNA: TGTGCCAGCAGCTTAGGGACTAGCGGGAGTCGTACAGATACGCAGTATTTT
V: TRBV13; length: 15; J: TRBJ2-7; size: .; D: .; CDR3: CASGPVGGLEGEQYF; DNA: TGTGCCAGCGGCCCAGTAGGCGGTTTGGAAGGCGAGCAGTACTTC
V: TRBV30; length: 15; J: TRBJ2-2; size: .; D: TRBD2; CDR3: CAWSELAGATGELFF; DNA: TGTGCCTGGAGCGAACTAGCGGGAGCCACCGGGGAGCTGTTTTTT
V: TRBV30; length: 13; J: TRBJ1-1; size: few; D: .; CDR3: CAWSRNRNTEAFF; DNA: TGTGCCTGGAGCCGGAATCGGAACACTGAAGCTTTCTTT
V: TRBV7-3; length: 13; J: TRBJ2-4; size: few; D: TRBD1; CDR3: CASSSGQENIQYF; DNA: TGTGCCAGCAGCTCGGGACAGGAAAACATTCAGTACTTC
V: TRBV5-1; length: 13; J: TRBJ2-2; size: .; D: .; CDR3: CASSLGGPPELFF; DNA: TGCGCCAGCAGCTTGGGAGGACCTCCGGAGCTGTTTTTT
V: TRBV20-1; length: 15; J: TRBJ2-5; size: .; D: .; CDR3: CSAEGLVKVAGTQYF; DNA: TGCAGTGCTGAGGGTCTAGTGAAGGTTGCGGGGACCCAGTACTTC
V: TRBV18; length: 12; J: TRBJ2-7; size: many; D: .; CDR3: CASSPNSYEQYF; DNA: TGTGCCAGCAGTCCAAACTCCTACGAGCAGTACTTC
V: TRBV6-2/TRBV6-3; length: 13; J: TRBJ1-2; size: many; D: TRBD1; CDR3: CASSPGQTYGYTF; DNA: TGTGCCAGCAGCCCGGGACAGACCTATGGCTACACCTTC
V: TRBV11-2; length: 14; J: TRBJ2-2; size: many; D: .; CDR3: CASRDQRRIGELFF; DNA: TGTGCCAGCAGGGACCAGCGGCGTATCGGGGAGCTGTTTTTT
V: TRBV7-9; length: 15; J: TRBJ1-4; size: few; D: .; CDR3: CASSSGQSTNEKLFF; DNA: TGTGCCAGCAGCTCAGGACAGTCAACTAATGAAAAACTGTTTTTT
V: TRBV3-1; length: 16; J: TRBJ2-7; size: .; D: .; CDR3: CASSRSSGPSSYEQYF; DNA: TGTGCCAGCAGCCGATCCAGCGGCCCTAGCTCCTACGAGCAGTACTTC
V: TRBV4-2; length: 16; J: TRBJ2-4; size: .; D: .; CDR3: CASSQDLSLAKNIQYF; DNA: TGTGCCAGCAGCCAAGATCTGTCACTAGCCAAAAACATTCAGTACTTC
V: TRBV7-9; length: 13; J: TRBJ1-6; size: .; D: .; CDR3: CASSLVVGLPLHF; DNA: TGTGCCAGCAGCTTAGTGGTCGGGCTACCCCTCCACTTT
V: TRBV12-3/TRBV12-4; length: 13; J: TRBJ2-7; size: many; D: TRBD2; CDR3: CASSLLAGSEQYF; DNA: TGTGCCAGCAGTTTACTAGCGGGAAGCGAGCAGTACTTC